Shown below are 4 T cell receptor beta chains from a single sample sequenced in a study of blood T cell repertoires in COVID-19. TCRdb's copy holds only in-frame clones and misses some; the assay was immunoSEQ multiplex PCR. The data show 150,000 to 170,000 clones, roughly 80% seen once. The sequencing sample was made of peripheral blood. Every receptor here comes from a woman in her sixties or seventies with acute or convalescent COVID-19.

A few counts support this clone. The gene calls are TRBV19 and TRBJ1-2, with 7 bases matching TRBD1. The germline gives CDR1 LNHDA, CDR2 SQIVND (reference sequence). The CDR3 spans 14 residues. With 4 bases clipped from V and 4 bases from J, the junction kept 6 bases outside the gene matches. CDR3 sequence (DNA): TGTGCCAGTAGTACAACAGGGGACCGCTATGGCTACACCTTC. Its protein is CASSTTGDRYGYTF. The full variable domain, in which reference TRBV19 and TRBJ1-2 provide the parts outside the CDR3, is DGGITQSPKYLFRKEGQNVTLSCEQNLNHDAMYWYRQDPGQGLRLIYYSQIVNDFQKGDIAEGYSVSREKKESFPLTVTSAQKNPTAFYLCASSTTGDRYGYTFGSGTRLTVV.

The chain recombines TRBV29-1 with TRBJ2-5; D ambiguous. V lost 5 bases and J 5 bases, leaving 12 bases between the germline ends. The CDR3 contains 12 residues. The germline V gene encodes CDR1 SQVTM and CDR2 ANQGSEA. The chain's CDR3 is CSVRFRGETQYF. In DNA form, the CDR3 reads TGCAGCGTTCGATTCCGAGGCGAGACCCAGTACTTC.

J is TRBJ2-3 and V is TRBV27; D perhaps matches TRBD1 (5 bases). V was clipped by 5 bases and J by 0 bases, with 15 bases between them. Germline CDR1 MNHEY, CDR2 SMNVEV (reference sequence). The CDR3 is made up of 16 amino acids. CDR3 sequence: CASSLVRQPSTDTQYF. CDR3 nucleotides: TGTGCCAGCAGTCTAGTTAGACAGCCTAGCACAGATACGCAGTATTTT.

The V gene is TRBV19, the J gene TRBJ1-5; D is possibly TRBD1 (5 bases). CDR1 LNHDA and CDR2 SQIVND come from the germline V gene (reference sequence). The germline V and J ends were trimmed by 5 bases and 0 bases, with 14 bases remaining between them. The CDR3 runs to 16 residues. The CDR3 spells CASSSARTTSNQPQHF. CDR3 bases: TGTGCCAGTAGTTCGGCGAGGACAACTAGCAATCAGCCCCAGCATTTT.